This TCR beta chain was identified in a study of CXCR3-negative and CXCR3-positive naive CD8 T cells. Notes on the study in general: CXCR3-negative and CXCR3-positive naive cells shared comparable TRBV-TRBJ usage, but memory cells did not. Comparison of naive cells showed more hydrophobic TRB CDR3s in CXCR3-positive than in CXCR3-negative naive cells. Partial loss of CXCR3 expression followed cryopreservation; most assays used fresh PBMCs.

A remark on this clonotype: The antigen is undetermined.

Libraries of TRB cDNA were made by 5' RACE and carried UMIs. After re-calling the 5' RACE reads, TCRdb lists one entry per CDR3 protein, DNA absent. The table lists more than 70,000 distinct CDR3 sequences, with approximately 0.62% in the top ten. Sorting was done in triplicate for each CD8+ T cell subset (about 320,000 cells each). Germline V gene data show CDR1 as SNHLY and CDR2 as FYNNEI. The CDR3 contains 18 residues. The sample comprised naive CXCR3+ CD8+ T cells from blood. Regarding subset: CD45RO-CCR7+CD27+CD95- naive CD8+ T cells expressing CXCR3 (TNR3+). This receptor was taken from a human donor in good health. Some clones in this sample may be carry-over from other donors' samples. The chain carries TRBV2 and TRBJ2-5; TCRdb gives TRBD2 as the D gene, but with no DNA this cannot be confirmed. This chain's CDR3 is CASSEGPLAELLQETQYF.